One T cell receptor beta chain is described in this entry. This sample is part of a study of blood T cell repertoires in COVID-19. For the study at large: PBMCs, B-cell-depleted T cells, or T cells were the source of the cDNA or gDNA that made up the material.

Method: immunoSEQ multiplex PCR; TCRdb's copy keeps in-frame clones and lacks some. Of approximately 76,000 clones in the sample, roughly 90% were seen once. The V and J ends lost 2 bases and 4 bases, in that order; junction bases with no gene match: 8. The CDR3 covers 16 residues. CDR1 is MNHNS, CDR2 SASEGT, per germline. This sequence was found in a man older than 75 in a cohort sampled during active COVID-19. The sequenced sample consisted of peripheral blood. The chain joins TRBV6-1 to TRBJ2-1, with 7 bases fitting TRBD1. Here the CDR3 reads CASSEFQSQGYNEQFF. CDR3 nucleotide sequence: TGTGCCAGCAGTGAATTCCAATCACAGGGGTACAATGAGCAGTTCTTC.